Listed below are T cell receptor beta chains from one sample, sequenced in a study of blood T cell repertoires in COVID-19. Produced via immunoSEQ multiplex PCR; TCRdb's table is partial and in-frame only. Of 130,000 to 150,000 clones listed, approximately 85% are singletons. Sequenced input: peripheral blood. All receptors derive from a human donor with acute or convalescent COVID-19. The donor label of this sample is uncertain. CDR3s include the opening cysteine and the closing phenylalanine or tryptophan. A D gene is named only where the DNA matches it firmly. Only some rows state a clone size, as once, few, many or a class for expanded clones.

size: -; D: -; J: TRBJ1-1; V: TRBV4-2; CDR3: CASSQDPLRTSAAWTEAFF; DNA: TGTGCCAGCAGCCAAGATCCCTTAAGGACATCCGCCGCATGGACTGAAGCTTTCTTT
size: -; D: TRBD2; J: TRBJ2-7; V: TRBV28; CDR3: CASQRYRRTGLAYEQYF; DNA: TGTGCCAGCCAACGGTACAGAAGAACGGGACTAGCATACGAGCAGTACTTC
size: -; D: -; J: TRBJ2-1; V: TRBV7-2; CDR3: CASSLRGSSYNEQFF; DNA: TGTGCCAGCAGCTTAAGGGGGAGCTCCTACAATGAGCAGTTCTTC
size: few; D: TRBD1; J: TRBJ1-1; V: TRBV5-4; CDR3: CASSSDRGTEAFF; DNA: TGTGCCAGCAGCTCTGACAGGGGCACTGAAGCTTTCTTT
size: -; D: TRBD1; J: TRBJ1-4; V: TRBV3-1/TRBV3-2; CDR3: CASSPRTGDNEKLFF; DNA: TGTGCCAGCAGCCCTCGGACAGGGGACAATGAAAAACTGTTTTTT
size: -; D: -; J: TRBJ2-3; V: TRBV5-5; CDR3: CASDKTEGADTQYF; DNA: TGTGCCAGCGACAAAACGGAGGGCGCAGATACGCAGTATTTT
size: few; D: TRBD1; J: TRBJ2-7; V: TRBV10-3; CDR3: CAISGTGSYEQYF; DNA: TGTGCCATCAGCGGGACAGGGTCCTACGAGCAGTACTTC
size: -; D: -; J: TRBJ1-6; V: TRBV7-2; CDR3: CASSLGPLNSPLHF; DNA: TGTGCCAGCAGCTTAGGTCCCTTGAATTCACCCCTCCACTTT
size: -; D: TRBD2; J: TRBJ2-1; V: TRBV3-1/TRBV3-2; CDR3: CASSQELAGENNEQFF; DNA: TGTGCCAGCAGCCAGGAACTAGCGGGGGAAAACAATGAGCAGTTCTTC
size: -; D: TRBD1; J: TRBJ1-2; V: TRBV6-5; CDR3: CASSMTGDGYTF; DNA: TGTGCCAGCAGTATGACAGGGGATGGCTACACCTTC
size: -; D: -; J: TRBJ1-1; V: TRBV7-9; CDR3: CASSLLDSTEAFF; DNA: TGTGCCAGCAGCCTCCTTGACAGCACTGAAGCTTTCTTT
size: -; D: TRBD1; J: TRBJ2-7; V: TRBV20-1; CDR3: CSATDRGWQYF; DNA: TGCAGTGCTACCGACAGGGGCTGGCAGTACTTC
size: few; D: TRBD1; J: TRBJ1-2; V: TRBV6-2/TRBV6-3; CDR3: CASSYTHGQGNGYTF; DNA: TGTGCCAGCAGTTACACCCACGGACAGGGTAATGGCTACACCTTC
size: -; D: TRBD1; J: TRBJ2-1; V: TRBV14; CDR3: CASSLQPGQGGNEQFF; DNA: TGTGCCAGCAGCCTCCAACCGGGACAGGGAGGCAATGAGCAGTTCTTC
size: -; D: -; J: TRBJ1-2; V: TRBV2; CDR3: CASSDLNYGYTF; DNA: TGTGCCAGCAGTGACCTTAACTATGGCTACACCTTC
size: -; D: -; J: TRBJ2-7; V: TRBV5-1; CDR3: CASSVQGYEQYF; DNA: TGCGCCAGCAGTGTGCAGGGCTACGAGCAGTACTTC
size: -; D: TRBD1; J: TRBJ2-7; V: TRBV11-2; CDR3: CASSLGGTGSNSYEQYF; DNA: TGTGCCAGCAGCTTAGGTGGGACAGGGAGTAACTCCTACGAGCAGTACTTC
size: -; D: TRBD1; J: TRBJ1-3; V: TRBV7-3; CDR3: CASSPDRAGNTIYF; DNA: TGTGCCAGCAGCCCGGACAGGGCTGGAAACACCATATATTTT
size: -; D: TRBD2; J: TRBJ2-3; V: TRBV25-1; CDR3: CASSDFGLAGADTQYF; DNA: TGTGCCAGCAGTGACTTCGGACTAGCGGGAGCAGATACGCAGTATTTT
size: once; D: TRBD1; J: TRBJ1-1; V: TRBV19; CDR3: CASSLQGWVTEAFF; DNA: TGTGCCAGTAGTTTACAGGGGTGGGTGACTGAAGCTTTCTTT
size: -; D: TRBD1; J: TRBJ1-6; V: TRBV27; CDR3: CASSFRDRSSYNSPLHF; DNA: TGTGCCAGCAGCTTCCGGGACAGGAGCTCCTATAATTCACCCCTCCACTTT
size: -; D: -; J: TRBJ2-1; V: TRBV7-9; CDR3: CASSLDLLEHTGLNEQFF; DNA: TGTGCCAGCAGCTTAGATCTGCTTGAACACACGGGACTCAATGAGCAGTTCTTC
size: -; D: -; J: TRBJ1-2; V: TRBV19; CDR3: CASKAGLILGGYTF; DNA: TGTGCCAGTAAGGCAGGGTTGATTTTGGGAGGCTACACCTTC
size: -; D: -; J: TRBJ2-7; V: TRBV15; CDR3: CATSRVRGGIYEQYF; DNA: TGTGCCACCAGCAGAGTGAGGGGGGGCATCTACGAGCAGTACTTC
size: -; D: -; J: TRBJ1-2; V: TRBV5-1; CDR3: CASSLAITVPGYTF; DNA: TGCGCCAGCAGCTTGGCCATTACGGTCCCTGGCTACACCTTC
size: -; D: -; J: TRBJ2-1; V: TRBV3-1/TRBV3-2; CDR3: CASSQGQGNEQFF; DNA: TGTGCCAGCAGCCAAGGGCAGGGAAATGAGCAGTTCTTC
size: -; D: TRBD1; J: TRBJ1-6; V: TRBV5-1; CDR3: CASSSGQGINNSPLHF; DNA: TGCGCCAGCAGCTCCGGACAGGGGATAAATAATTCACCCCTCCACTTT
size: few; D: -; J: TRBJ1-2; V: TRBV5-1; CDR3: CASSLDTRGHLHYGYTF; DNA: TGCGCCAGCAGCTTGGACACTAGGGGACACCTACACTATGGCTACACCTTC
size: -; D: -; J: TRBJ1-4; V: TRBV5-1; CDR3: CASSLSGDGATNEKLFF; DNA: TGCGCCAGCAGCTTGAGCGGGGACGGCGCAACTAATGAAAAACTGTTTTTT
size: -; D: -; J: TRBJ1-5; V: TRBV4-2; CDR3: CASSQGVAQPQHF; DNA: TGTGCCAGCAGCCAAGGAGTCGCTCAGCCCCAGCATTTT
size: -; D: -; J: TRBJ1-4; V: TRBV27; CDR3: CASSHGTPEGEYEKLFF; DNA: TGTGCCAGCAGCCACGGGACACCCGAGGGGGAATATGAAAAACTGTTTTTT
size: -; D: -; J: TRBJ1-2; V: TRBV6-6; CDR3: CASSYPEGGNYGYTF; DNA: TGTGCCAGCAGTTACCCCGAGGGGGGGAACTATGGCTACACCTTC
size: -; D: -; J: TRBJ1-1; V: TRBV13; CDR3: CASSPRVLNTEAFF; DNA: TGTGCCAGCAGCCCCAGGGTCCTGAACACTGAAGCTTTCTTT
size: -; D: -; J: TRBJ1-6; V: TRBV18; CDR3: CASSPTGSSYNSPLHF; DNA: TGTGCCAGCTCACCGACAGGAAGCTCCTATAATTCACCCCTCCACTTT
size: -; D: -; J: TRBJ1-2; V: TRBV3-1/TRBV3-2; CDR3: CASSLTVNYGYTF; DNA: TGTGCCAGCAGCCTGACAGTCAACTATGGCTACACCTTC
size: -; D: TRBD1; J: TRBJ1-2; V: TRBV19; CDR3: CASSGQGHNYGYTF; DNA: TGTGCCAGTAGTGGACAGGGTCACAACTATGGCTACACCTTC